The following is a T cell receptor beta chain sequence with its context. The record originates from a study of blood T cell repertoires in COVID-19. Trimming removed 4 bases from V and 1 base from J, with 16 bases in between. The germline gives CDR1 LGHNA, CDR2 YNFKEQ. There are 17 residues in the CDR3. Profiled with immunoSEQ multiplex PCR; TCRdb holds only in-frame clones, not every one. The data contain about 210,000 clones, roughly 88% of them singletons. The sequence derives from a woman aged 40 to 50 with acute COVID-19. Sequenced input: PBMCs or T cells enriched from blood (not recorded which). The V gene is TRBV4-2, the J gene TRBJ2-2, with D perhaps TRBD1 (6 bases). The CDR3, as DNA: TGTGCCAGCAGCCCACAACCCCCGGGACAGAACACCGGGGAGCTGTTTTTT. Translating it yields CASSPQPPGQNTGELFF.